This note documents a single T cell receptor (beta chain) sequence. This specimen belongs to a study of blood T cell repertoires in COVID-19. Study information: Spain, Italy and the United States supplied samples that represented acute and convalescent COVID-19.

In the study's own analysis: For nucleated cells, counts were estimated from reference gene primer amplification. Data came from immunoSEQ multiplex PCR; TCRdb stores just in-frame clones and leaves some out. The DNA was the basis for D and trimming; V, J and clone size are from that table. Among about 31,000 clones listed, approximately 90% were seen once. The sequence was obtained from a man at least 80 years old with acute or convalescent COVID-19. Sequenced sample: peripheral blood.

CDR3 sequence (DNA): TGCGCCAGCACCAGAGGGACAGTCTACGAGCAGTACTTC. Amino acid sequence: CASTRGTVYEQYF. The chain links TRBV10-2 to TRBJ2-7, with TRBD1 identical over 7 bases. The length of the CDR3 is 13 residues. V gave up 7 bases and J gave up 3 bases; unmatched junction bases: 6. The V gene's germline CDR1 is WSHSY and CDR2 SAAADI.